Below are 25 T cell receptor beta chains sequenced from a single sample in a study of CD8+CD57+ T cells in acquired aplastic anemia. Profiles of TCR beta VDJ and CDR3 were generated from a genomic DNA template. MiXCR, applied by TCRdb to the reads, yields one record per CDR3 protein. The table lists hundreds of thousands of distinct CDR3 sequences, about two thirds of them singletons. Sequenced sample: sorted CD4+, CD8+, or CD8+CD57+ T cells (not recorded which) from PBMCs. Receptors originate from a human donor in good health, serving as a control.

As to this clonotype: A junction end diverges from the germline sequence, so it may reflect a read error. The rearrangement uses TRBV7-2 and TRBJ2-3, with 10 bases that match TRBD2. This CDR3 is 15 amino acids long. From germline, CDR1 is SGHTA and CDR2 FQGNSA. The CDR3 loop is CASSLGSGRTGTLYF. The DNA of the CDR3 is TGTGCCAGCAGCTTAGGTAGCGGGAGGACCGGGACGCTGTATTTT.

To note about this clonotype: At one end the junction does not follow the germline gene, possibly because of a read error. The rearrangement joins TRBV5-4 to TRBJ2-7; 8 bases match TRBD1. Germline V gene data show CDR1 as SGHNT and CDR2 as YYREEE (reference sequence). The CDR3 extends over 15 amino acids. CDR3 bases: TGTGCCAGCAGCCCGCAGGGGGCAGGGGTCTACGAGCAGTGCTTC. Its protein is CASSPQGAGVYEQCF.

A note on this clonotype: No conserved phenylalanine or tryptophan is present at the end of the CDR3, so a read error is the likely explanation. The DNA is omitted, as the CDR3 cannot be located on it reliably, and the CDR3 follows TCRdb's listing. The V and J genes are TRBV7-9 and TRBJ1-6; the D call of TRBD1 is as the table states it, not checked on the DNA. Germline V gene lookup returns CDR1 SEHNR and CDR2 FQNEAQ (reference sequence). The CDR3 extends over 13 residues, inclusive of both ends. CDR3 residues: CASSLQTVGNHPQ.

V usage is TRBV7-2 and J usage is TRBJ1-1; D gene unclear. Germline V gene sequence: CDR1 SGHTA, CDR2 FQGNSA. The ends were cut back, 3 bases at V and 11 bases at J, with 13 bases in the middle. This CDR3 has 12 residues. The CDR3 nucleotides are TGTGCCAGCAGCTTTGCGGGGATAGGGGCTTTCTTT. This gives the protein CASSFAGIGAFF.

At least ten counts were recorded for this clonotype. The chain is built from TRBV12-3 or TRBV12-4 and TRBJ1-2; TRBD1 agrees at 8 bases. This CDR3 has 15 residues. Trimming at V came to 1 base and at J to 4 bases, leaving 5 bases not matched to a gene. Written as DNA, the CDR3 is TGTGCCAGCAGTTTAGGGGCGGGACAGGCCTATGGCTACACCTTC. The encoded protein is CASSLGAGQAYGYTF.

V is TRBV7-2 and J is TRBJ2-5; D might be TRBD2 (6 bases). The CDR3 contains 14 residues. V gave up 3 bases and J gave up 0 bases, with 8 bases separating them. CDR1 is SGHTA, CDR2 FQGNSA, per germline. DNA for the CDR3: TGTGCCAGCAGCTTGGCGGGGAACCAAGAGACCCAGTACTTC. Protein sequence: CASSLAGNQETQYF.

The chain couples TRBV19 to TRBJ1-2; D might be TRBD1 (5 bases). With 9 bases removed from V and 5 bases from J, the gap between germline ends came to 19 bases. Germline values: CDR1 LNHDA, CDR2 SQIVND (reference sequence). This CDR3 has 14 residues. CDR3 nucleotide sequence: TGTGCCAGCAGCTTACCAGGGTATGAGTATGGCTACACCTTC. It is translated as CASSLPGYEYGYTF.

As regards this clonotype: Since no conserved phenylalanine or tryptophan closes the CDR3, a read error is the likely cause. No DNA is shown, since the ends of the CDR3 on it are uncertain; the CDR3 is the one TCRdb lists. V usage is TRBV2 and J usage is TRBJ2-7. Termini included, the CDR3 measures 14 amino acids. Germline CDR1 is SNHLY and CDR2 is FYNNEI. The CDR3 sequence: CASSESTEETQHYC.

This clonotype was seen a few times. This rearrangement joins TRBV7-8 to TRBJ1-3; a weak D match, TRBD1 (6 bases). The V end was cut by 4 bases, the J end by 3 bases, with 16 bases between. The CDR3 extends over 16 amino acids. The germline V gene has CDR1 SGHVS and CDR2 FQNEAQ. The chain's CDR3 is CASSSGIQGFGNTIYF. Written as DNA, the CDR3 is TGTGCCAGCAGCTCAGGAATACAGGGATTTGGAAACACCATATATTTT.

V gene TRBV19 combines with J gene TRBJ2-7; D gene unclear. This CDR3 comprises 13 residues. With 9 bases removed from V and 0 bases from J, the gap between germline ends came to 12 bases. Germline V gives CDR1 LNHDA, CDR2 SQIVND (reference sequence). The CDR3 bases are TGTGCCAGCAGCTACGGAGCCTCCTACGAGCAGTACTTC. This encodes CASSYGASYEQYF.

CDR3 coding DNA: TGTGCCAGCGGACAGGGTGGACTAGCCCAGCAGTACTTC. Its protein is CASGQGGLAQQYF. V gene TRBV2 combines with J gene TRBJ2-7; D could derive from TRBD1 or TRBD2 (8 bases each). This CDR3 is 13 amino acids long. V lost 8 bases and J lost 8, with 19 bases in between. Germline-derived CDR1 and CDR2 are SNHLY and FYNNEI.

This clonotype was observed many times. The chain links TRBV6-6 to TRBJ2-7; D unclear. This CDR3 contains 16 residues. The ends were cut back, 2 bases at V and 1 base at J, with 15 bases in the middle. The germline gives CDR1 MNHNY, CDR2 SVGAGI (reference sequence). CDR3 coding DNA: TGTGCCAGCAGTTACGCCGGAGCAGATACTTCCTACGAGCAGTACTTC. Its translation: CASSYAGADTSYEQYF.

The chain joins TRBV27 to TRBJ1-2; 7 nucleotides align to TRBD1. The germline V gene has CDR1 MNHEY and CDR2 SMNVEV (reference sequence). This CDR3 region has 12 residues. Unmatched junction bases numbered 5, after V lost 5 bases and J lost 8 bases. Written as DNA, the CDR3 is TGTGCCAGCAGTATAAGGGGGCAGGGCTACACCTTC. Translated, it gives CASSIRGQGYTF.

V gene TRBV19 combines with J gene TRBJ2-7; the match to TRBD2 covers 8 bases. The J call may be faulty, since TRBJ2-1 better matches the DNA end. Germline CDR1 reads LNHDA; CDR2 reads SQIVND (reference sequence). The CDR3 is 14 residues long. CDR3 coding DNA: TGTGCCAGTAGTATCGGCGGGGGGACCAATGAGCAGTTCTTC. Residues: CASSIGGGTNEQFF.

CDR3 nucleotides: TGTGCCAGCAGCGTAGGACTAGCGGGAACCAAGAGACAGTACTTC. Amino acids: CASSVGLAGTKRQYF. The gene calls are TRBV9 and TRBJ2-7, with 11 bases lining up with TRBD2. V was clipped by 0 bases and J by 10 bases; unmatched bases: 9. The CDR3 totals 15 residues. Per the germline V gene, CDR1 is SGDLS and CDR2 is YYNGEE.

A remark on this clonotype: One junction end disagrees with the germline gene, perhaps due to a read error. In nucleotides, the CDR3 is TGCAGTGCTAACACAGGACGCGCGACCGGCTTC. This codes for CSANTGRATGF. This rearrangement joins TRBV20-1 to TRBJ1-2; a weak D match, TRBD1 (5 bases). CDR1 and CDR2 from the germline V gene are DFQATT and SNEGSKA (reference sequence). The CDR3 spans 11 residues.

In DNA, the CDR3 is TGTGCCAGCAGCTACCAATCCGGGACAGGGGACTTCACTGAAGCTTTCTTT. Translated, it gives CASSYQSGTGDFTEAFF. The genes are TRBV7-9 and TRBJ1-1; TRBD1 aligns across 10 bases. This CDR3 contains 17 residues. V was pared by 4 bases and J by 4 bases, with 12 bases of the junction left unmatched. Germline lookup yields CDR1 SEHNR and CDR2 FQNEAQ (reference sequence).

Details on this clonotype: The conserved closing phenylalanine or tryptophan is absent in this CDR3, likely reflecting a read error. The DNA is left out, because the CDR3 cannot be placed on it with certainty; the CDR3 is given as TCRdb lists it. This rearrangement joins TRBV9 to TRBJ1-2; TRBD1, the D gene given by the table, was not confirmed from the DNA. The CDR3 is 13 residues long, ends included. Looked up from germline, CDR1 is SGDLS and CDR2 is YYNGEE. The CDR3 loop reads CASSVGRTHGYGL.

This chain links TRBV15 with TRBJ1-1, with D perhaps matching TRBD1 (6 bases). Germline loops: CDR1 LNHNV, CDR2 YYDKDF (reference sequence). Trimming removed 10 bases at V and 9 bases at J, with 24 bases between. There are 14 residues in the CDR3. The CDR3 sequence is CASSWGGGGGKAFF. The CDR3 region has the DNA TGTGCCAGCAGTTGGGGAGGGGGGGGGGGAAAAGCTTTCTTT.

The chain links TRBV5-4 to TRBJ1-6; 10 nucleotides line up with TRBD1. CDR3 length: 16 amino acids. The germline CDR1 and CDR2 sequences are SGHNT and YYREEE (reference sequence). V shed 2 bases, J shed 8 bases, and the junction held 7 bases outside the gene matches. The CDR3 DNA sequence: TGTGCCAGCAGCTTAGCGACAGGGGGCGCGGATTCACCCCTCCACTTT. Translated: CASSLATGGADSPLHF.

The chain employs TRBV9 and TRBJ2-2; TRBD1 matches at 9 bases. The V segment lost 6 bases and the J segment 5 bases; nucleotides outside the gene matches: 5. The CDR3 runs to 14 residues. CDR1 and CDR2 from the germline V gene are SGDLS and YYNGEE. CDR3 bases: TGTGCCAGCACCGCACAGGGGGCGACCGGGGAGCTGTTTTTT. Its translation is CASTAQGATGELFF.

This chain uses TRBV7-2 with TRBJ2-7, with D possibly matching TRBD2 (5 bases). This CDR3 spans 17 amino acids. V dropped 5 bases and J dropped 2 bases, with 22 bases sitting between them. In germline, CDR1 is SGHTA, CDR2 FQGNSA. CDR3 nucleotides: TGTGCCAGCAGCGTACCCGGGATTAACAATCAGGCCTACGAGCAGTACTTC. Amino acid sequence: CASSVPGINNQAYEQYF.

Remarks on this clonotype: The CDR3 does not close with the conserved phenylalanine or tryptophan, likely indicating a read error. J is TRBJ2-1 and V is TRBV6-6, with 8 bases fitting TRBD2. The ends lost 2 bases at V and 8 bases at J; junction bases unmatched: 5. Germline values: CDR1 MNHNY, CDR2 SVGAGI (reference sequence). CDR3 length equals 14 residues. The CDR3 region has the DNA TGTGCCAGCAGTTACCCGGGGGGGTTCGATGAGCAGTTCCTC. Encoded protein: CASSYPGGFDEQFL.

The table lists this clonotype with many counts. The chain links TRBV6-2 or TRBV6-3 to TRBJ2-3; D is ambiguous. The V end lost 7 bases, the J end lost 2 bases, and 16 bases lay between the germline ends. Germline lookup yields CDR1 MNHEY and CDR2 SVGEGT. The CDR3 totals 15 residues. The CDR3 sequence: CASTLGAVVTDTQYF. In DNA form, the CDR3 reads TGTGCCAGCACTCTCGGCGCAGTGGTCACAGATACGCAGTATTTT.

The V and J genes are TRBV7-8 and TRBJ1-5; D gene ambiguous. CDR3 size: 15 residues. Trimming cost V 6 bases and J 14 bases, with 26 bases left between them. Germline CDR1 is SGHVS and CDR2 is FQNEAQ. DNA for the CDR3: TGTGCCAGCAGTCCAAGGGAGTATAGCAATCCGCGCAAGCATTTT. Encoded protein: CASSPREYSNPRKHF.